Following are 14 T cell receptor beta chains from one sample sequenced in a study of shared clonotypes between healthy human individuals. TCRdb's copy holds only in-frame clones and misses some; the assay was immunoSEQ multiplex PCR. The data show about 1,500,000 clones, with roughly 96% seen just once and roughly 1.1% held by the top ten. The sample taken for sequencing was naive CD4+ T cells sorted from blood. Subset defined: CD45RA+ positively selected. These receptor sequences come from a man in his thirties or forties in good health.

The chain joins TRBV12-1 to TRBJ2-4; the table gives TRBD1 as D, unverified against the DNA. TRBV12-1 is designated a pseudogene. The CDR3 runs to 18 residues. The CDR3 reads CASSFNEDSQTSGDIQYF. The CDR3 DNA is TGTGCCAGCAGCTTTAATGAGGACAGCCAAACCTCGGGTGACATTCAGTACTTC.

This sequence joins TRBV11-3 and TRBJ2-5, with D perhaps TRBD1 (5 bases). V was clipped by 1 base and J by 5 bases, with 11 bases between them. Germline loops: CDR1 SGHNT, CDR2 YENEEA. The length of the CDR3 is 14 residues. CDR3 loop: CASSLVAGLETQYF. The CDR3 DNA follows: TGTGCCAGCAGCTTAGTTGCAGGGTTGGAGACCCAGTACTTC.

In its sample, this clone was seen once. This chain links TRBV5-6 with TRBJ2-2; unclear D gene. Trimming shortened V by 6 bases and J by 2 bases, and 8 bases separated the two germline ends. Germline V gives CDR1 SGHDT, CDR2 YYEEEE. The CDR3 has 13 residues. The CDR3, as DNA: TGTGCCAGCAAAGGAATAAACACCGGGGAGCTGTTTTTT. It translates to CASKGINTGELFF.

The chain joins TRBV6-1 to TRBJ2-7; D possibly uses TRBD1 or TRBD2 (6 bases each). V lost 7 bases, J lost 6 bases, and 19 bases lay in between. This CDR3 has 14 amino acids. CDR1 is MNHNS and CDR2 is SASEGT in the germline V gene. DNA for the CDR3: TGTGCCAGCACCTACCTCAGAGAGGGGGGCGAGCAGTACTTC. This sequence encodes CASTYLREGGEQYF.

The V and J genes are TRBV27 and TRBJ2-4; D may be TRBD1 or TRBD2 (6 bases each). V gave up 0 bases and J gave up 9 bases, with 15 bases separating them. The germline CDR1 and CDR2 sequences are MNHEY and SMNVEV (reference sequence). This CDR3 region has 15 residues. The CDR3 region has the DNA TGTGCCAGCAGTTTATCCGACAGGAGGGGAAGCATTCAGTACTTC. Translation gives CASSLSDRRGSIQYF.

The chain couples TRBV29-1 to TRBJ1-2; D might be TRBD1 (6 bases). The germline CDR1 and CDR2 sequences are SQVTM and ANQGSEA. This CDR3 contains 12 residues. The V and J ends lost 7 bases and 4 bases respectively, with 13 bases between them. CDR3 in DNA: TGCAGCGCAACCGGGGGCCTCTATGGCTACACCTTC. Its translation: CSATGGLYGYTF.

The chain joins TRBV7-6 to TRBJ2-7; D is perhaps TRBD1 (6 bases). V was clipped by 3 bases and J by 5 bases, with 11 bases between them. The CDR3 has 13 residues. From germline, CDR1 is SGHVS and CDR2 FNYEAQ. CDR3: CASSFNAGDEQYF. The CDR3 DNA sequence: TGTGCCAGCAGCTTTAATGCAGGGGACGAGCAGTACTTC.

On this clone itself: The same CDR3 arises from other DNA sequences in this sample as well. The gene calls are TRBV5-1 and TRBJ2-3; either TRBD1 or TRBD2 may supply D (5 bases each). CDR1 is SGHRS, CDR2 YFSETQ, per germline. V was cut by 5 bases and J by 4 bases, with 5 bases left in between. CDR3 length: 11 residues. CDR3 coding DNA: TGCGCCAGCAGGGGGGCAGATACGCAGTATTTT. It translates to CASRGADTQYF.

The V gene is TRBV4-1, the J gene TRBJ2-7; no reliable D call. Trimming took off 4 bases at V and 3 bases at J, with 7 bases between the two ends. This CDR3 region has 12 residues. From germline, CDR1 is MGHRA and CDR2 YSYEKL. In DNA, the CDR3 is TGCGCCAGCAGCCCGTCCGGCTACGAGCAGTACTTC. Its protein is CASSPSGYEQYF.

The V gene is TRBV27, the J gene TRBJ2-1; TRBD2 might be the D (5 bases). The CDR3 is 15 amino acids. Looked up from germline, CDR1 is MNHEY and CDR2 is SMNVEV (reference sequence). The ends were cut back, 2 bases at V and 7 bases at J, with 15 bases in the middle. CDR3 bases: TGTGCCAGCAGTTTAACCCCCCCGGGGTGGAATGAGCAGTTCTTC. Amino acids: CASSLTPPGWNEQFF.

The chain joins TRBV25-1 to TRBJ2-1; no clear D. The CDR3 sequence is 13 residues long. CDR1 is MGHDK and CDR2 is SYGVNS in the germline V gene. Trimming left V 5 bases short and J 7 bases short, with 12 bases between. In DNA, the CDR3 is TGTGCCAGCAGTTCGGACCCCACGAATGAGCAGTTCTTC. This encodes CASSSDPTNEQFF.

This sequence joins TRBV10-3 and TRBJ2-5; no firm D call. Germline V lookup: CDR1 ENHRY, CDR2 SYGVKD. V was trimmed by 2 bases and J by 5 bases, leaving 6 bases between them. CDR3 length: 12 residues. CDR3 protein: CAISEPRETQYF. The CDR3 bases are TGTGCCATCAGTGAGCCTCGGGAGACCCAGTACTTC.

This clone was observed a single time. The DNA for the CDR3 is TGTGCCAGCAGCAATCAGGTCTCTGGCGAGCAGTACTTC. This codes for CASSNQVSGEQYF. The chain uses TRBV7-3 and TRBJ2-7; D not resolved. The V gene's germline CDR1 is SGHTA and CDR2 FQGTGA. Trimming stripped 5 bases from V and 6 bases from J, with 14 bases between. The CDR3 runs to 13 residues. Drawing the rest from reference TRBV7-3 and TRBJ2-7, the complete variable domain is GAGVSQTPSNKVTEKGKYVELRCDPISGHTALYWYRQSLGQGPEFLIYFQGTGAADDSGLPNDRFFAVRPEGSVSTLKIQRTERGDSAVYLCASSNQVSGEQYFGPGTRLTVT.

CDR3 loop: CASSLFLGLGADTQYF. The CDR3 DNA reads TGTGCCAGCAGCTTATTCCTGGGACTGGGGGCAGATACGCAGTATTTT. The rearrangement joins TRBV7-2 to TRBJ2-3; possible D gene TRBD2, 6 bases. Germline V gene sequence: CDR1 SGHTA, CDR2 FQGNSA. The CDR3 runs to 16 residues. Trimming cost V 2 bases and J 4 bases, with 16 bases left between them.